The rows below give T cell receptor beta chains drawn from one sample of a study of OX40 agonist ivuxolimab in advanced cancers. Assay used: immunoSEQ multiplex PCR; TCRdb lists only in-frame clones, some missing. The data show roughly 53,000 clones, 85% to 90% seen once. The source was CD4+ or CD8+ T cells sorted from blood, collected in a trial of the OX40 agonist ivuxolimab. The receptor source for this set is an adult with an advanced solid tumor such as melanoma, head and neck, liver or kidney cancer. The CDR3 runs from the conserved cysteine through the conserved F or W. Each record gives: clone size, D gene, J gene, CDR3 length, V gene, CDR3 DNA, CDR3 protein. The D gene is left open where the match is weak. Size tells how often a clone was seen (once, few, many) or the class of an expanded clone, and some rows leave it out.

NA,TRBD2,TRBJ2-3,15,TRBV10-3,TGTGCCATCAGTGCGGAGCGGGAGTCGCCAGATACGCAGTATTTT,CAISAERESPDTQYF
NA,TRBD1,TRBJ2-1,13,TRBV5-1,TGCGCCAGCAGCTCCTACAGGGGAAATGAGCAGTTCTTC,CASSSYRGNEQFF
NA,NA,TRBJ2-7,13,TRBV7-2,TGTGCCAGCAGCCGACCCGACGGATACGAGCAGTACTTC,CASSRPDGYEQYF
NA,TRBD1,TRBJ1-5,17,TRBV2,TGTGCCAACCGGGGACGGACCAGGGGGTATAGCAATCAGCCCCAGCATTTT,CANRGRTRGYSNQPQHF
once,NA,TRBJ2-5,14,TRBV6-5,TGTGCCAGCAGTTGGGACCGAGACGTGAAGACCCAGTACTTC,CASSWDRDVKTQYF
NA,NA,TRBJ2-5,15,TRBV2,TGTGCCAGCAGTGAAGCAGGGGCAGTCCAAGAGACCCAGTACTTC,CASSEAGAVQETQYF
once,TRBD2,TRBJ2-3,16,TRBV5-1,TGCGCCAGCAGCCCCCGTTCTAGCGGGACCCCAGATACGCAGTATTTT,CASSPRSSGTPDTQYF
few,TRBD1,TRBJ2-7,15,TRBV9,TGTGCCAGCAGCGCCGAGGGGACAGGGGCCAACGAGCAGTACTTC,CASSAEGTGANEQYF
NA,NA,TRBJ1-2,15,TRBV9,TGTGCCAGCAGCGTTTCAGGAGTCCCGGGCTATGGCTACACCTTC,CASSVSGVPGYGYTF
NA,TRBD1,TRBJ1-1,14,TRBV6-6,TGTGCCACCCGGACAGGTACTTATCGCGTGGGAGCTTTCTTT,CATRTGTYRVGAFF
NA,NA,TRBJ2-7,14,TRBV6-1,TGTGCCAGCTGGACCGGGACTTCTTCCTACGAGCAGTACTTC,CASWTGTSSYEQYF
NA,NA,TRBJ1-4,13,TRBV19,TGTGCCAGTAGCACGCCTCCTAATGAAAAACTGTTTTTT,CASSTPPNEKLFF
large,NA,TRBJ1-3,14,TRBV7-9,TGTGCCAGCAGCTTAAGTTCATCTGAAAACACCATATATTTT,CASSLSSSENTIYF
NA,NA,TRBJ1-2,12,TRBV11-2,TGTGCCAGCAGCTCGGGACATTATGGCTACACCTTC,CASSSGHYGYTF
NA,TRBD1,TRBJ2-7,13,TRBV25-1,TGTGCCAGCAGGAGGACAGGGGCGTACGAGCAGTACTTC,CASRRTGAYEQYF
NA,NA,TRBJ2-2,14,TRBV29-1,TGCAGCGTCGTAGGGACAACGAACACCGGGGAGCTGTTTTTT,CSVVGTTNTGELFF
NA,TRBD2,TRBJ2-7,13,TRBV7-8,TGTGCCAGCAGCTTAGGATCTAGCGGGGCACAGTACTTC,CASSLGSSGAQYF
once,NA,TRBJ1-5,13,TRBV14,TGTGCCAGCAGCCAAGACAGGAATCAGCCCCAGCATTTT,CASSQDRNQPQHF
NA,NA,TRBJ2-1,11,TRBV2,TGTGCCAGCAGTGCCTTCAATGAGCAGTTCTTC,CASSAFNEQFF
NA,NA,TRBJ2-2,17,TRBV5-4,TGTGCCAGCAGCTTGGGAGGACTAGGGGGGTACACCGGGGAGCTGTTTTTT,CASSLGGLGGYTGELFF
NA,NA,TRBJ2-5,14,TRBV18,TGTGCCAGCTCATCCGGGAGTCGCAGTGAGACCCAGTACTTC,CASSSGSRSETQYF
NA,NA,TRBJ2-3,16,TRBV6-1,TGTGCCAGCAGTGAGCCGGTGGGCCCCACAACGGATACGCAGTATTTT,CASSEPVGPTTDTQYF
NA,TRBD2,TRBJ2-7,15,TRBV2,TGTGCCAGCAGTGGCCAGGGACTAGCAATCGGCGAGCAGTACTTC,CASSGQGLAIGEQYF
NA,TRBD2,TRBJ2-5,14,TRBV11-2,TGTGCCAGCAGCCCCGGACTAGCGGGAGAGACCCAGTACTTC,CASSPGLAGETQYF
few,NA,TRBJ2-1,15,TRBV18,TGTGCCAGCTCGGTCTTGCGGGGGCCCGAGGGAGAGCAGTTCTTC,CASSVLRGPEGEQFF
NA,NA,TRBJ1-5,14,TRBV2,TGTGCCAGCAGGGGGGGGCTGAGCGATCAGCCCCAGCATTTT,CASRGGLSDQPQHF